Listed below are T cell receptor beta chains from one sample, sequenced in a study of graft-versus-host responses after intestinal transplantation. TCRdb's table, derived via immunoSEQ multiplex PCR, lists solely in-frame clones and lacks some. The repertoire includes 65,000 to 85,000 clones, roughly 92% of them detected once, and around 6.7% sits in the top ten. Sequencing was performed on bone marrow, taken approximately 100 weeks after intestinal transplantation. The receptors here all came from a human patient who received an intestinal transplant, so some T cells may come from the graft donor. CDR3s include the opening cysteine and the closing phenylalanine or tryptophan. The D gene is left open where the match is weak. Size is omitted from some rows. Given values are once, few, many or a class for expanded clones.

TRBV2	-	-	TRBJ1-5	CASMINQPQHF	TGTGCCAGCATGATTAATCAGCCCCAGCATTTT
TRBV7-9	-	-	TRBJ2-2	CASSRNRRTNTGELFF	TGTGCCAGCAGCCGAAACAGAAGAACGAACACCGGGGAGCTGTTTTTT
TRBV27	-	-	TRBJ1-5	CASSFFTANQPQHF	TGTGCCAGCAGTTTCTTTACAGCTAATCAGCCCCAGCATTTT
TRBV27	-	-	TRBJ1-5	CASSLWGNSNQPQHF	TGTGCCAGCAGTTTATGGGGGAATAGCAATCAGCCCCAGCATTTT
TRBV15	-	-	TRBJ2-1	CATSVTRDPDNEQFF	TGTGCCACCAGCGTAACCAGGGATCCGGACAATGAGCAGTTCTTC
TRBV15	-	once	TRBJ1-2	CATSRSEGTIANYGYTF	TGTGCCACCAGCAGATCTGAGGGCACCATAGCTAACTATGGCTACACCTTC
TRBV27	TRBD1	-	TRBJ2-7	CASSDGQGADEQYF	TGTGCCAGCAGTGACGGACAGGGGGCGGACGAGCAGTACTTC
TRBV4-1	TRBD1	-	TRBJ2-4	CASSHLPADREAKNIQYF	TGCGCCAGCAGCCACCTGCCCGCGGACAGGGAAGCCAAAAACATTCAGTACTTC
TRBV5-1	TRBD1	-	TRBJ2-6	CASRAGQGIAGANVLTF	TGCGCCAGCAGAGCGGGACAGGGTATTGCTGGGGCCAACGTCCTGACTTTC
TRBV5-1	TRBD2	-	TRBJ2-7	CASSLATSGGYEQYF	TGCGCCAGCAGCTTGGCTACTAGCGGGGGCTACGAGCAGTACTTC
TRBV4-1	TRBD1	once	TRBJ2-7	CASSQDGTGTYEQYF	TGCGCCAGCAGCCAAGATGGGACAGGAACCTACGAGCAGTACTTC
TRBV10-3	TRBD1	-	TRBJ1-5	CAISITGENQPQHF	TGTGCCATCAGTATTACAGGGGAGAATCAGCCCCAGCATTTT
TRBV28	-	once	TRBJ2-7	CASSAQGTTYEQYF	TGTGCCAGCAGTGCCCAGGGCACGACCTACGAGCAGTACTTC
TRBV6-5	TRBD2	-	TRBJ2-5	CASSYSRGGRGGTQYF	TGTGCCAGCAGTTACTCTCGCGGGGGGAGGGGTGGGACCCAGTACTTC
TRBV11-3	-	-	TRBJ2-2	CASSTATRGELFF	TGTGCCAGCAGCACCGCTACCCGGGGGGAGCTGTTTTTT
TRBV25-1	TRBD1	few	TRBJ2-5	CASSGITGVGETQYF	TGTGCCAGCAGTGGCATAACAGGGGTAGGCGAGACCCAGTACTTC
TRBV6-1	-	-	TRBJ1-6	CASSEEVTSSYNSPLHF	TGTGCCAGCAGTGAAGAGGTAACGAGCTCCTATAATTCACCCCTCCACTTT
TRBV7-9	TRBD2	-	TRBJ2-3	CASSPLAGGREDTQYF	TGTGCCAGCAGCCCCCTCGCGGGGGGGCGTGAAGATACGCAGTATTTT
TRBV15	-	once	TRBJ2-2	CATSRGGSRGNTGELFF	TGTGCCACCAGCAGAGGGGGTTCGCGGGGGAACACCGGGGAGCTGTTTTTT
TRBV5-4	-	-	TRBJ2-4	CASSLEPPNIQYF	TGTGCCAGCAGCTTGGAGCCACCGAACATTCAGTACTTC
TRBV4-1	-	-	TRBJ1-1	CASSQVPPGGEAFF	TGCGCCAGCAGCCAAGTCCCCCCCGGAGGCGAAGCTTTCTTT
TRBV18	TRBD2	-	TRBJ2-1	CASSLAPGTSGNNEQFF	TGTGCCAGCTCACTTGCACCCGGGACTAGCGGTAACAATGAGCAGTTCTTC
TRBV5-5	-	-	TRBJ2-3	CASSSRTDTQYF	TGTGCCAGCAGCTCACGCACAGATACGCAGTATTTT
TRBV4-1	-	-	TRBJ1-5	CASSQEEPRGNQPQHF	TGCGCCAGCAGCCAAGAGGAGCCTCGGGGCAATCAGCCCCAGCATTTT
TRBV14	-	-	TRBJ2-3	CASSQGDTQYF	TGTGCCAGCAGCCAAGGCGATACGCAGTATTTT
TRBV28	TRBD1	once	TRBJ1-2	CASSFGTANGYTF	TGTGCCAGCAGTTTCGGGACAGCGAATGGCTACACCTTC
TRBV5-1	-	-	TRBJ2-3	CASSAQSSTDTQYF	TGCGCCAGCAGCGCACAGAGTAGCACAGATACGCAGTATTTT
TRBV5-4	TRBD1	once	TRBJ1-1	CASSSTGRGTEAFF	TGTGCCAGCAGCTCGACAGGGAGAGGAACTGAAGCTTTCTTT
TRBV19	TRBD1	-	TRBJ2-7	CASSTWTGHTYEQYF	TGTGCCAGTAGTACTTGGACAGGGCACACCTACGAGCAGTACTTC
TRBV10-3	-	-	TRBJ1-4	CAIQGKRFEKLFF	TGTGCCATCCAGGGGAAAAGATTTGAAAAACTGTTTTTT
TRBV10-2	TRBD1	-	TRBJ1-5	CASRTGNQPQHF	TGCGCCAGCAGGACAGGGAATCAGCCCCAGCATTTT
TRBV7-9	-	-	TRBJ1-5	CASSLADTENQPQHF	TGTGCCAGCAGCTTAGCAGACACGGAAAATCAGCCCCAGCATTTT
TRBV6-5	TRBD2	-	TRBJ2-1	CASSYLWEGYNEQFF	TGTGCCAGCAGTTACCTGTGGGAGGGATACAATGAGCAGTTCTTC
TRBV5-1	TRBD1	-	TRBJ2-3	CASSAGQGARTDTQYF	TGCGCCAGCAGCGCCGGACAGGGGGCGAGGACAGATACGCAGTATTTT
TRBV5-1	-	once	TRBJ1-1	CASSLALRGQGTEAFF	TGCGCCAGCAGCTTGGCCTTAAGGGGTCAGGGCACTGAAGCTTTCTTT
TRBV14	TRBD2	-	TRBJ2-1	CASSVWRGAVYNEQFF	TGTGCCAGCAGCGTTTGGCGGGGGGCCGTATACAATGAGCAGTTCTTC
TRBV28	-	-	TRBJ2-7	CASSSPPRGQYF	TGTGCCAGCAGTTCCCCTCCCCGGGGGCAGTACTTC
TRBV2	-	-	TRBJ1-2	CASTEAGAQGGHGYTF	TGTGCCAGCACCGAAGCGGGTGCGCAAGGCGGCCATGGCTACACCTTC
TRBV30	-	-	TRBJ1-3	CAWGGAGLSSGNTIYF	TGTGCCTGGGGGGGCGCCGGTTTGAGTTCTGGAAACACCATATATTTT
TRBV6-5	-	-	TRBJ1-1	CACHAPGANTEAFF	TGTGCCTGCCACGCTCCGGGTGCGAACACTGAAGCTTTCTTT
TRBV5-6	-	-	TRBJ1-4	CASSLARESLREKLFF	TGTGCCAGCAGCTTGGCCAGGGAATCACTAAGGGAAAAACTGTTTTTT
TRBV11-2	-	-	TRBJ2-1	CASSAEDYNEQFF	TGTGCCAGCAGCGCCGAGGACTACAATGAGCAGTTCTTC
TRBV18	-	-	TRBJ2-2	CASSPALGELFF	TGTGCCAGCTCACCAGCCCTCGGGGAGCTGTTTTTT
TRBV23-1	-	-	TRBJ2-7	CASSRGRPFYEQYF	TGCGCCAGCAGTCGTGGCAGACCATTCTACGAGCAGTACTTC